This TCR beta chain is from a study of T cell repertoires and HLA-DP antigens. Background on the study: One alloantigen had about nine groove amino acid differences from self, the other one. A couple of male donors and one female donor spanned ages 18-to-29 through 60-to-69. Whole-study findings and limits: Against both alloantigens, CD137+ clonality was similar, approximately 0.4.

Repertoires were generated with immunoSEQ multiplex PCR, while TCRdb's copy carries only in-frame clones and drops some. Here the sample spans about 110,000 clones, roughly 92% being singletons. Notes on this clone: Its antigen is as yet unknown. A junction boundary mismatches the germline segment, possibly from a read error.

Untouched CD4+ T cells were isolated by negative selection, averaging approximately 98% purity. This CDR3 has 18 residues. Germline loops: CDR1 SSHAT, CDR2 FNYEAQ (reference sequence). Sequencing was done on a sample of CD4+ T cells from PBMCs. The TCR comes from a woman between 18 and 29 years old in good health and CMV-seronegative. The J gene is TRBJ1-5, the V gene TRBV7-7, with 9 bases aligning to TRBD1. CDR3: CASSLLHRGRLGYQPQHF. The CDR3 DNA follows: TGTGCTAGCAGCTTACTACACAGGGGGCGCCTTGGGTATCAGCCCCAGCATTTT.